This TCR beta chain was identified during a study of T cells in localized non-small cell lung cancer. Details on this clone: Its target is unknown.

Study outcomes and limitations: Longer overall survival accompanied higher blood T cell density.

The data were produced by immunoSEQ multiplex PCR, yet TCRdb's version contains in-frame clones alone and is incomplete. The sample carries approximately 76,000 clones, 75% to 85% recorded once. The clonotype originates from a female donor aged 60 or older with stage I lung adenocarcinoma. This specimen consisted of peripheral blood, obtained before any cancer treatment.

The DNA for the CDR3 is TGTGCCAGCAGGTTAGGGTTAAGTGAAAAACTGTTTTTT. This gives the protein CASRLGLSEKLFF. The genes are TRBV19 and TRBJ1-4; D gene unclear. The CDR3 has 13 residues. The V gene's germline CDR1 is LNHDA and CDR2 SQIVND (reference sequence). The V and J ends lost 9 bases and 7 bases respectively, with 15 bases between them.